This T cell receptor (beta chain) was documented in a study of Graves' ophthalmopathy and Graves' hyperthyroidism. Background on the study: There was a collection of peripheral blood at initial diagnosis, before any treatment. Findings and caveats of the study: Detected in blood as well were most expanded thyroid clonotypes with frequency above 0.001.

Each donor who had ophthalmopathy showed moderate-to-severe activity, a CAS of ≥3, a NOSPECS of ≥4, and a duration under 3 months. Isolation of PBMCs was performed using about 9.9 ml of fresh peripheral blood. This clonotype appeared many times. Its cognate antigen is unknown. Germline lookup yields CDR1 DFQATT and CDR2 SNEGSKA (reference sequence). This CDR3 is built from 13 residues. V was cut by 0 bases and J by 4 bases, with 10 bases left in between. RNA transcripts were the template, and TCR beta CDR3 regions were amplified from them. Following a first-round RT-PCR that used HTBI primers, a second-round multiplex PCR was carried out. TCRdb processed the multiplex PCR reads anew with MiXCR; each CDR3 protein has one entry. The sample lists 150,000 or so distinct CDR3 sequences, 35% to 45% occurring once.

The source material was peripheral blood. V is TRBV20-1 and J is TRBJ2-7; D perhaps matches TRBD2 (5 bases). The sequence came from a man aged 25 to 45 with Graves' ophthalmopathy. The CDR3: CSARDGSGYEQYF. In nucleotides, the CDR3 is TGCAGTGCTAGAGACGGATCGGGGTACGAGCAGTACTTC.